The 20 T cell receptor beta chains presented below share a single source sample, sequenced in a study of blood T cell repertoires in COVID-19. TCRdb keeps only in-frame clones here, not all; method: immunoSEQ multiplex PCR. The sample has roughly 410,000 clones; 80% to 90% are singletons. The sample comprised peripheral blood. Receptors were obtained from a man between 40 and 49 years old with acute or convalescent COVID-19.

A few counts support this clone. The sample contains more than one DNA sequence encoding this CDR3. This rearrangement joins TRBV11-2 to TRBJ2-7, with no clear D. Germline V lookup: CDR1 SGHAT, CDR2 FQNNGV. The CDR3 contains 11 residues. Trimming took off 4 bases at V and 2 bases at J, with 3 bases between the two ends. CDR3 nucleotide sequence: TGTGCCAGCAGCTCAACCTACGAGCAGTACTTC. It translates to CASSSTYEQYF.

This clone occurred once. The chain combines TRBV5-1 with TRBJ2-7; TRBD1 matches at 7 bases. The CDR3 consists of 14 residues. The V gene end was trimmed by 6 bases and the J gene end by 5 bases; junction bases not matched to a gene: 11. The V gene's germline CDR1 is SGHRS and CDR2 YFSETQ. In nucleotides, the CDR3 is TGCGCCAGCAAAGCTGTACAGGGGTCCCACGAGCAGTACTTC. Amino acid sequence: CASKAVQGSHEQYF.

The chain carries TRBV15 and TRBJ1-5; D ambiguous. V gave up 0 bases and J gave up 7 bases, with 4 bases separating them. Germline CDR1 reads LNHNV; CDR2 reads YYDKDF (reference sequence). The CDR3 extends over 12 amino acids. CDR3 loop: CATSRDTQPQHF. CDR3 sequence (DNA): TGTGCCACCAGCAGAGACACACAGCCCCAGCATTTT.

Concerning this clone: Other DNA sequences in this specimen translate into the identical CDR3. The DNA for the CDR3 is TGTGCCAGCTCACCCGTCCCGGGACAGGGAGCTGGAAACACCATATATTTT. Its translation is CASSPVPGQGAGNTIYF. The chain combines TRBV18 with TRBJ1-3, with 9 positions matching TRBD1. The CDR3 runs 17 residues. CDR1 is KGHSH and CDR2 is LQKENI in the germline V gene. Unmatched junction bases numbered 8, after V lost 3 bases and J lost 2 bases.

The rearrangement uses TRBV6-5 and TRBJ2-7; D gene unclear. The CDR3 totals 11 residues. CDR1 MNHEY and CDR2 SVGAGI come from the germline V gene. Trimming removed 3 bases from V and 5 bases from J, with 5 bases in between. CDR3 sequence reads: CASSYYNEQYF. The CDR3 coding sequence is TGTGCCAGCAGTTATTACAACGAGCAGTACTTC.

V is TRBV6-2 or TRBV6-3 and J is TRBJ2-7; 12 nucleotides align to TRBD2. Germline trimming cut 2 bases from V and 5 bases from J; bases unmatched to any gene: 13. The CDR3 runs to 18 residues. Germline V CDR1 and CDR2: MNHEY, SVGEGT. The chain's CDR3 is CASSYKLAGGSARHEQYF. CDR3 DNA sequence: TGTGCCAGCAGTTACAAACTAGCGGGGGGCTCGGCCCGGCACGAGCAGTACTTC.

The chain employs TRBV19 and TRBJ2-7, with 8 bases identical to TRBD1. The CDR3 length is 19 residues. V shed 3 bases, J shed 1 base, and the junction held 17 bases outside the gene matches. Germline lookup yields CDR1 LNHDA and CDR2 SQIVND (reference sequence). The CDR3 DNA follows: TGTGCCAGTAGTATCCGATTTGGGGCAGGGGGCATCGTATCCTACGAGCAGTACTTC. It translates to CASSIRFGAGGIVSYEQYF.

The gene calls are TRBV19 and TRBJ2-1; 13 nucleotides match TRBD2. The CDR3 consists of 16 residues. V was clipped by 1 base and J by 9 bases; unmatched bases: 6. From germline, CDR1 is LNHDA and CDR2 SQIVND (reference sequence). CDR3 region: CASSIVGLAGAAEQFF. The CDR3 DNA follows: TGTGCCAGTAGTATAGTTGGACTAGCGGGAGCGGCTGAGCAGTTCTTC.

This sequence joins TRBV19 and TRBJ1-6, with 8 nucleotides matching TRBD1. The V and J ends lost 3 bases and 0 bases, in that order; junction bases with no gene match: 10. The length of the CDR3 is 19 residues. Per the germline V gene, CDR1 is LNHDA and CDR2 is SQIVND (reference sequence). CDR3 residues: CASSMTGQGASSYNSPLHF. CDR3 nucleotides: TGTGCCAGTAGTATGACTGGACAGGGTGCGAGCTCCTATAATTCACCCCTCCACTTT. Together with reference TRBV19 and TRBJ1-6, the CDR3 gives the full variable domain: DGGITQSPKYLFRKEGQNVTLSCEQNLNHDAMYWYRQDPGQGLRLIYYSQIVNDFQKGDIAEGYSVSREKKESFPLTVTSAQKNPTAFYLCASSMTGQGASSYNSPLHFGNGTRLTVT.

J is TRBJ2-7 and V is TRBV7-3; 8 nucleotides align to TRBD1. The V gene end was trimmed by 5 bases and the J gene end by 4 bases; junction bases not matched to a gene: 7. Germline V gene sequence: CDR1 SGHTA, CDR2 FQGTGA. The CDR3 totals 14 residues. The CDR3 DNA follows: TGTGCCAGCAGCGTAGGGCAGGGGGCGTACGAGCAGTACTTC. Amino acid sequence: CASSVGQGAYEQYF.

The rearrangement uses TRBV7-6 and TRBJ2-5; 9 bases agree with TRBD1. Losses at the gene ends were 6 bases for V and 4 bases for J; bases not matched to a gene: 12. In germline, CDR1 is SGHVS, CDR2 FNYEAQ. The CDR3 has 16 amino acids. The CDR3 DNA reads as TGTGCCAGCAGATCCGCCGGGACAGGGTTCGGAGAGACCCAGTACTTC. Protein sequence: CASRSAGTGFGETQYF. Full variable domain (missing parts from reference TRBV7-6 and TRBJ2-5): GAGVSQSPRYKVTKRGQDVALRCDPISGHVSLYWYRQALGQGPEFLTYFNYEAQQDKSGLPNDRFSAERPEGSISTLTIQRTEQRDSAMYRCASRSAGTGFGETQYFGPGTRLLVL.

The chain combines TRBV19 with TRBJ2-7; 8 bases are shared with TRBD1. J gave up 7 bases and V 2 bases, and 10 bases lay outside the gene matches. Germline V lookup: CDR1 LNHDA, CDR2 SQIVND (reference sequence). The CDR3 is made up of 15 amino acids. CDR3 DNA sequence: TGTGCCAGTAGTATATCCCGGACAGGGATTGTAGAGCAGTACTTC. It yields the protein CASSISRTGIVEQYF.

This clone showed up just a few times. This sequence joins TRBV5-1 and TRBJ2-3, with TRBD2 matching 14 bases. Germline assignment: CDR1 SGHRS and CDR2 YFSETQ. Germline trimming cut 4 bases from V and 3 bases from J; bases unmatched to any gene: 7. CDR3 size: 17 residues. In nucleotides, the CDR3 is TGCGCCAGCAGCCGGGGACTAGCGGGAGATATTACAGATACGCAGTATTTT. The encoded protein is CASSRGLAGDITDTQYF.

V and J are TRBV28 and TRBJ2-7; D might be TRBD2 (6 bases). V lost 4 bases and J lost 4, with 8 bases in between. Germline CDR1 is MDHEN and CDR2 is SYDVKM. The CDR3 runs to 12 residues. CDR3 nucleotides: TGTGCCAGCAGTTCGGAGGGGTACGAGCAGTACTTC. Translated: CASSSEGYEQYF.

Only one count was recorded for this clone. The chain links TRBV6-5 to TRBJ1-6; TRBD1 aligns across 9 bases. Germline V gene lookup returns CDR1 MNHEY and CDR2 SVGAGI. The CDR3 length is 14 residues. The trim removed 8 bases at V and 9 bases at J, leaving 8 bases unmatched. CDR3 DNA: TGTGCCAGCGTTCGGGACAGGGTTTTTTCACCCCTCCACTTT. Translating it yields CASVRDRVFSPLHF.

The gene calls are TRBV6-6 and TRBJ2-5; D is perhaps TRBD1 (5 bases). The germline CDR1 and CDR2 sequences are MNHNY and SVGAGI (reference sequence). V was cut by 3 bases and J by 3 bases, with 11 bases left in between. The CDR3 is made up of 14 amino acids. The CDR3 nucleotides read TGTGCCAGCAGTTATATAGAAGGGGAAGAGACCCAGTACTTC. Translation: CASSYIEGEETQYF.

This clone appeared a single time. The chain joins TRBV7-3 to TRBJ2-7, with D possibly being TRBD2 (5 bases). The CDR3 extends over 15 amino acids. The ends were cut back, 5 bases at V and 6 bases at J, with 20 bases in the middle. Germline assignment: CDR1 SGHTA and CDR2 FQGTGA. Here the CDR3 reads CASSPSLAFGSEQYF. CDR3 bases: TGTGCCAGCAGCCCCTCCCTGGCATTTGGGAGCGAGCAGTACTTC.

V gene TRBV10-3 combines with J gene TRBJ1-1; a weak D match, TRBD1 (6 bases). The germline V gene has CDR1 ENHRY and CDR2 SYGVKD. V was trimmed by 4 bases and J by 5 bases, leaving 14 bases between them. The CDR3 extends over 14 amino acids. CDR3 residues: CAISGTGTPTEAFF. DNA of the CDR3: TGTGCCATCAGTGGGACCGGGACACCAACTGAAGCTTTCTTT.

This clone came up a few times. The chain has TRBV9 and TRBJ2-7; TRBD2 aligns across 9 bases. Germline loops: CDR1 SGDLS, CDR2 YYNGEE. CDR3 length: 15 residues. V was pared by 0 bases and J by 5 bases, with 6 bases of the junction left unmatched. The CDR3 DNA reads TGTGCCAGCAGCGTAGATGCGGGAGGGCCTGACGAGCAGTACTTC. Translation: CASSVDAGGPDEQYF.

The chain links TRBV7-3 to TRBJ1-1, with D maybe TRBD1 (6 bases). The V gene's germline CDR1 is SGHTA and CDR2 FQGTGA. The CDR3 has 15 amino acids. V shed 0 bases and J shed 8 bases, with 16 bases lying between them. CDR3 protein: CASSLTRAGESEAFF. CDR3 in DNA: TGTGCCAGCAGCTTAACCAGGGCAGGGGAATCGGAAGCTTTCTTT. Variable domain in full (rest from reference TRBV7-3 and TRBJ1-1): GAGVSQTPSNKVTEKGKYVELRCDPISGHTALYWYRQSLGQGPEFLIYFQGTGAADDSGLPNDRFFAVRPEGSVSTLKIQRTERGDSAVYLCASSLTRAGESEAFFGQGTRLTVV.